Given below is one TCR beta chain in context. Sequenced by immunoSEQ multiplex PCR; TCRdb stores in-frame clones only, minus some. The table records 50,000 or so clones, 75% to 85% of them present only once. The data originate from a study of control samples from healthy donors and cancer patients. Trimming pared 6 bases from V and 0 bases from J, leaving 8 bases between. Per the germline V gene, CDR1 is LNHDA and CDR2 is SQIVND (reference sequence). CDR3 length: 13 amino acids. The TCR comes from a man aged 65-85 years in good health. The rearrangement links TRBV19 to TRBJ1-1; D uncertain. Input material: blood. CDR3 in amino acids: CASRNTMNTEAFF. The CDR3 DNA sequence: TGTGCCAGTAGGAACACTATGAACACTGAAGCTTTCTTT.